A single sample is the source of the 14 T cell receptor beta chains below, sequenced in a study of radiotherapy plus CTLA-4 blockade in lung cancer. TCRdb's copy holds only in-frame clones and misses some; the assay was immunoSEQ multiplex PCR. There are tens of thousands of clones in the sample; 78% occur only once, and 3% to 5% lies in the top ten. The sequences come from peripheral blood, collected from a patient treated with radiotherapy plus ipilimumab. The origin of the receptors is a human donor with non-small cell lung cancer who had a partial response to radiotherapy plus ipilimumab. Some clones in this sample may be carry-over from other donors' samples.

The chain combines TRBV5-1 with TRBJ1-2, with 12 bases that match TRBD1. This CDR3 region has 16 residues. Germline values: CDR1 SGHRS, CDR2 YFSETQ. V dropped 3 bases and J dropped 4; count of bases not matched to a gene: 7. CDR3 nucleotide sequence: TGCGCCAGCAGCTCGGGGACAGGGGGCGGTGTCTATGGCTACACCTTC. This codes for CASSSGTGGGVYGYTF.

The chain uses TRBV11-3 and TRBJ2-3; 8 positions match TRBD1. The CDR3 runs to 14 residues. V lost 5 bases to trimming and J lost 3 bases; unmatched junction nucleotides: 4. CDR1 and CDR2 from the germline V gene are SGHNT and YENEEA. The CDR3, as DNA: TGTGCCAGCAGCACTACAGGGGGTACAGATACGCAGTATTTT. Its translation is CASSTTGGTDTQYF.

The rearrangement uses TRBV7-2 and TRBJ2-5, with TRBD1 as a possible D gene (5 bases). Germline assignment: CDR1 SGHTA and CDR2 FQGNSA. With 6 bases removed from V and 4 bases from J, the gap between germline ends came to 18 bases. The CDR3 is 15 residues long. CDR3 DNA: TGTGCCAGCAGATTAAGAGACAGTATAGGAGAGACCCAGTACTTC. This gives the protein CASRLRDSIGETQYF. Variable domain in full (rest from reference TRBV7-2 and TRBJ2-5): GAGVSQSPSNKVTEKGKDVELRCDPISGHTALYWYRQSLGQGLEFLIYFQGNSAPDKSGLPSDRFSAERTGGSVSTLTIQRTQQEDSAVYLCASRLRDSIGETQYFGPGTRLLVL.

J is TRBJ2-1 and V is TRBV28; 7 positions match TRBD1. Losses at the gene ends were 5 bases for V and 7 bases for J; bases not matched to a gene: 11. CDR1 is MDHEN and CDR2 is SYDVKM in the germline V gene. This CDR3 is 15 amino acids long. The CDR3 DNA is TGTGCCAGCAGTCAAAGACAGGGTGGTAGGAATGAGCAGTTCTTC. Residues: CASSQRQGGRNEQFF.

The chain recombines TRBV27 with TRBJ1-1, with D perhaps matching TRBD1 (5 bases). The CDR3 totals 12 residues. Germline CDR1 MNHEY, CDR2 SMNVEV (reference sequence). The V gene lost 7 bases and the J gene lost 7 bases, with 13 bases spanning the gap. The CDR3, as DNA: TGTGCCAGCAAGGGGAGGGCAGATGAAGCTTTCTTT. Residues: CASKGRADEAFF.

This clone was found a few times. CDR3 sequence reads: CASSTDSYEQYF. CDR3 nucleotides: TGTGCCAGCTCGACAGATTCCTACGAGCAGTACTTC. The chain employs TRBV18 and TRBJ2-7; TRBD1 is a possible D gene (5 bases). V was cut by 6 bases and J by 1 base, with 7 bases left in between. The CDR3 is 12 amino acids. Germline-derived CDR1 and CDR2 are KGHSH and LQKENI.

This clone appeared a few times. The chain recombines TRBV18 with TRBJ1-2, with TRBD1 matching 8 bases. The CDR3 runs 18 residues. Trimming removed 0 bases from V and 5 bases from J; junction bases left unmatched: 14. Germline lookup yields CDR1 KGHSH and CDR2 LQKENI. The CDR3 DNA reads TGTGCCAGCTCACCACCGGGGTCCAACTCAGGGGGCCGATATGGCTACACCTTC. Encoded protein: CASSPPGSNSGGRYGYTF.

This clone was seen just once. The V call is TRBV5-1, the J call TRBJ2-7; the D gene is possibly TRBD1 (6 bases). Germline CDR1 is SGHRS and CDR2 is YFSETQ. The CDR3 is 19 amino acids. The V and J ends lost 4 bases and 0 bases respectively, with 26 bases between them. Here the CDR3 reads CASSLRTGLQGFTSYEQYF. The CDR3 nucleotides read TGCGCCAGCAGCCTCAGAACGGGTCTACAGGGCTTCACCTCCTACGAGCAGTACTTC.

This chain uses TRBV19 with TRBJ1-1; 7 bases fit TRBD1. V lost 3 bases and J lost 4; bases outside the gene matches: 2. CDR3 size: 13 residues. Germline-derived CDR1 and CDR2 are LNHDA and SQIVND (reference sequence). CDR3 protein: CASSIDRVTEAFF. The DNA of the CDR3 is TGTGCCAGTAGTATCGACAGGGTCACTGAAGCTTTCTTT. The full variable domain, with the rest looked up from reference TRBV19 and TRBJ1-1, is DGGITQSPKYLFRKEGQNVTLSCEQNLNHDAMYWYRQDPGQGLRLIYYSQIVNDFQKGDIAEGYSVSREKKESFPLTVTSAQKNPTAFYLCASSIDRVTEAFFGQGTRLTVV.

The chain links TRBV5-4 to TRBJ2-7, with D uncertain. The CDR3 length is 15 residues. The ends were cut back, 3 bases at V and 2 bases at J, with 15 bases in the middle. In germline, CDR1 is SGHNT, CDR2 YYREEE (reference sequence). The CDR3 nucleotides are TGTGCCAGCAGCTGTACGGCTCACCTAGCCTACGAGCAGTACTTC. Its protein product is CASSCTAHLAYEQYF.

V gene TRBV6-5 combines with J gene TRBJ2-7; D not certain. Germline assignment: CDR1 MNHEY and CDR2 SVGAGI. The CDR3 is 16 residues long. With 0 bases removed from V and 6 bases from J, the gap between germline ends came to 18 bases. The CDR3 region is CASSYSIPTGSREQYF. DNA of the CDR3: TGTGCCAGCAGTTACTCGATCCCCACGGGTTCTCGCGAGCAGTACTTC.

The genes are TRBV18 and TRBJ1-2; TRBD1 is a possible D gene (5 bases). Trimming shortened V by 6 bases and J by 4 bases, and 12 bases separated the two germline ends. In germline, CDR1 is KGHSH, CDR2 LQKENI. CDR3 size: 13 residues. The CDR3 DNA reads TGTGCCAGCTCGCTGGACATCGTCTATGGCTACACCTTC. Translated, it gives CASSLDIVYGYTF.

J is TRBJ1-2 and V is TRBV5-1, with a weak D call TRBD1 (5 bases). V lost 0 bases and J lost 8, with 5 bases in between. This CDR3 comprises 11 residues. CDR1 SGHRS and CDR2 YFSETQ come from the germline V gene. CDR3: CASSLEGGYTF. For the CDR3, the DNA is TGCGCCAGCAGCTTGGAGGGGGGCTACACCTTC.

A note on this clone: This CDR3 is also generated by other DNA sequences in the sample. The rearrangement links TRBV2 to TRBJ2-6; tentative D call: TRBD1 (5 bases). The CDR3 runs to 16 residues. Trimming left V 8 bases short and J 4 bases short, with 18 bases between. Germline CDR1 SNHLY, CDR2 FYNNEI. The CDR3 protein is CASQEGAGSGANVLTF. For the CDR3, the DNA is TGTGCCAGCCAAGAAGGGGCTGGGTCCGGGGCCAACGTCCTGACTTTC.